One and the same sample provided the 25 T cell receptor beta chains below, sequenced in a study of tumor-infiltrating lymphocytes in oesophageal squamous cell carcinoma. One entry per CDR3 protein results from TCRdb running MiXCR on the PCR reads. The data show about 19,000 distinct CDR3 sequences, approximately 39% seen once. Sequences were obtained from normal esophageal tissue next to the tumor. The receptors were sampled from a male donor with esophageal squamous cell carcinoma.

About this clonotype: This is likely a read error, given that the CDR3 carries no conserved phenylalanine or tryptophan at its end. The DNA is left out, because the CDR3 cannot be placed on it with certainty; the CDR3 is given as TCRdb lists it. The chain joins TRBV7-2 to TRBJ2-7; the table's D call of TRBD1 was not tested on the DNA. The CDR3 extends over 18 residues, inclusive of both ends. From germline, CDR1 is SGHTA and CDR2 FQGNSA. This chain's CDR3 is CASSLGGTGGRYGYTFGS.

The chain couples TRBV7-6 to TRBJ2-3, with 11 positions matching TRBD2. This CDR3 has 19 residues. V was clipped by 0 bases and J by 0 bases; unmatched bases: 8. Germline V gene sequence: CDR1 SGHVS, CDR2 FNYEAQ. The CDR3 DNA reads as TGTGCCAGCAGCTTAGCGTCACTAGCGGGGGCATCTAGCACAGATACGCAGTATTTT. This gives the protein CASSLASLAGASSTDTQYF.

The gene calls are TRBV28 and TRBJ2-1; D is unclear. The CDR3 is 14 amino acids. Trimming pared 4 bases from V and 7 bases from J, leaving 14 bases between. CDR1 is MDHEN and CDR2 is SYDVKM in the germline V gene. The chain's CDR3 is CASSSPVELNEQFF. The CDR3 bases are TGTGCCAGCAGTTCCCCGGTCGAGCTAAATGAGCAGTTCTTC.

The genes are TRBV28 and TRBJ1-4, with D possibly TRBD1 on 6 matching bases. Germline loops: CDR1 MDHEN, CDR2 SYDVKM. The V end lost 8 bases, the J end lost 8 bases, and 18 bases lay between the germline ends. This CDR3 region has 14 residues. The CDR3 sequence is CASWRGDTREKLFF. In nucleotides, the CDR3 is TGTGCCAGCTGGCGGGGGGACACCCGAGAAAAACTGTTTTTT.

This clonotype has only one observation. CDR3 loop: CASSPLGDEQYF. For the CDR3, the DNA is TGTGCCAGCAGCCCCCTTGGGGACGAGCAGTACTTC. The V and J genes are TRBV28 and TRBJ2-7; D is unresolved. Trimming pared 6 bases from V and 5 bases from J, leaving 11 bases between. CDR3 length: 12 residues. In germline, CDR1 is MDHEN, CDR2 SYDVKM.

V is TRBV5-1 and J is TRBJ2-5; 7 nucleotides line up with TRBD1. Germline assignment: CDR1 SGHRS and CDR2 YFSETQ. J lost 11 bases, V lost 3 bases, and 13 bases had no gene match. This CDR3 has 14 amino acids. The CDR3 region is CASSSGRGDREQYF. CDR3 DNA: TGCGCCAGCAGCTCAGGCAGGGGCGACAGGGAGCAGTACTTC.

This clonotype came up many times. This chain connects TRBV12-3 or TRBV12-4 to TRBJ1-1; 7 nucleotides line up with TRBD1. CDR3 size: 14 residues. The V and J ends lost 1 base and 7 bases, in that order; junction bases with no gene match: 6. CDR3: CASSLEIAGGEAFF. The CDR3, as DNA: TGTGCCAGCAGTTTAGAGATAGCAGGGGGTGAAGCTTTCTTT.

This clonotype was counted between two and nine times. The chain uses TRBV4-2 and TRBJ2-3; D is unclear. Germline loops: CDR1 LGHNA, CDR2 YNFKEQ. Trimming pared 1 base from V and 0 bases from J, leaving 11 bases between. This CDR3 spans 16 amino acids. The CDR3 sequence: CASSQGRVPSTDTQYF. CDR3 nucleotide sequence: TGTGCCAGCAGCCAAGGGCGAGTACCGAGCACAGATACGCAGTATTTT.

Details on this clonotype: A read error may explain this, as a much larger clone is one base away. The rearrangement joins TRBV11-2 to TRBJ2-3; tentatively, D is TRBD2 (5 bases). Trimming removed 7 bases at V and 14 bases at J, with 25 bases between. CDR1 is SGHAT, CDR2 FQNNGV, per germline. This CDR3 spans 14 amino acids. CDR3 DNA sequence: TGTGCCAGCACCCGAAGCGGCCCAACCGGGGAGCTGTATTTT. Protein: CASTRSGPTGELYF.

Only a few counts were recorded for this clonotype. The genes are TRBV11-3 and TRBJ1-5; D is undetermined. The CDR3 consists of 13 residues. Germline assignment: CDR1 SGHNT and CDR2 YENEEA. V was cut by 3 bases and J by 0 bases, with 3 bases left in between. In DNA, the CDR3 is TGTGCCAGCAGCTTTGATAGCAATCAGCCCCAGCATTTT. Protein sequence: CASSFDSNQPQHF.

By frequency in the sample, this clonotype is medium-sized. The chain recombines TRBV6-1 with TRBJ2-4; no firm D call. The CDR3 length is 12 residues. Between the trimmed V and J ends, which lost 7 bases and 4 bases, there was a span of 8 bases. Germline loops: CDR1 MNHNS, CDR2 SASEGT. CDR3: CASINGKNIQYF. DNA of the CDR3: TGTGCCAGCATTAATGGGAAAAACATTCAGTACTTC.

On this clonotype itself: A read error may explain this, as a much larger clone is one base away. The chain links TRBV6-1 to TRBJ2-7; D could derive from TRBD1 or TRBD2 (5 bases each). The J call is in doubt because the DNA end fits TRBJ2-1 better. This CDR3 is 12 amino acids long. Germline V gives CDR1 MNHNS, CDR2 SASEGT. DNA of the CDR3: TGTGCCACCGGGGCGACCTCCTACGAGCAGTTCTTC. It yields the protein CATGATSYEQFF.

This clonotype was recorded many times. The V gene is TRBV23-1, the J gene TRBJ1-1; no definite D call. TRBV23-1 is an ORF, and what it does is uncertain. Between the trimmed V and J ends, which lost 0 bases and 1 base, there was a span of 12 bases. The CDR3 is 16 amino acids. Written as DNA, the CDR3 is TGCGCCAGCAGTCAATCCCTCGTAAGAGGGAACACTGAAGCTTTCTTT. Protein: CASSQSLVRGNTEAFF.

The table lists this clonotype with a few counts. The chain employs TRBV6-5 and TRBJ1-1, with D possibly matching TRBD1 (6 bases). Trimming took off 0 bases at V and 8 bases at J, with 13 bases between the two ends. CDR1 and CDR2 (germline): MNHEY, SVGAGI. The CDR3 extends over 14 amino acids. The CDR3 region has the DNA TGTGCCAGCAGTTACTCGACGGGGGGCCACGAAGCTTTCTTT. This codes for CASSYSTGGHEAFF.

In its sample, this clonotype was seen many times. This chain links TRBV11-3 with TRBJ2-2; 7 bases are shared with TRBD2. Germline values: CDR1 SGHNT, CDR2 YENEEA. After removal of 5 bases from V and 4 bases from J, the junction contained 4 bases not matched to a gene. This CDR3 has 14 residues. In DNA form, the CDR3 reads TGTGCCAGCAGCCGCGGGAGTCTCACCGGGGAGCTGTTTTTT. Translated, it gives CASSRGSLTGELFF. Looking up the rest from reference TRBV11-3 and TRBJ2-2 gives the full variable domain: EAGVVQSPRYKIIEKKQPVAFWCNPISGHNTLYWYLQNLGQGPELLIRYENEEAVDDSQLPKDRFSAERLKGVDSTLKIQPAELGDSAVYLCASSRGSLTGELFFGEGSRLTVL.

At least ten counts were recorded for this clonotype. The rearrangement joins TRBV28 to TRBJ1-1; D gene unclear. The V gene's germline CDR1 is MDHEN and CDR2 SYDVKM. V lost 7 bases and J lost 0, with 15 bases in between. The CDR3 extends over 15 amino acids. The CDR3 DNA is TGTGCCAGCACCACCCTTCGGGTTTTGAACACTGAAGCTTTCTTT. Encoded protein: CASTTLRVLNTEAFF.

This clonotype was observed a few times. CDR3 bases: TGTGCCAGCAGCTTAGGGGACAGGGATGGAGAGACCCAGTACTTC. Translated: CASSLGDRDGETQYF. J is TRBJ2-7 and V is TRBV7-9, with 9 positions matching TRBD1. The J call may be incorrect, as the DNA end agrees better with TRBJ2-5. Per germline, CDR1 SEHNR and CDR2 FQNEAQ (reference sequence). There are 15 residues in the CDR3.

The chain recombines TRBV7-8 with TRBJ2-5; D is undetermined. Between the trimmed V and J ends, which lost 1 base and 0 bases, there was a span of 12 bases. Per germline, CDR1 SGHVS and CDR2 FQNEAQ. The CDR3 has 16 amino acids. In DNA, the CDR3 is TGTGCCAGCAGCTTAGGCGTAGGTGGGGACCAAGAGACCCAGTACTTC. It encodes CASSLGVGGDQETQYF.

This clonotype was seen more than once but under ten times. The chain has TRBV7-6 and TRBJ2-5; tentatively, D is TRBD1 (6 bases). CDR3 length: 15 residues. Between the trimmed V and J ends, which lost 1 base and 1 base, there was a span of 10 bases. Germline V CDR1 and CDR2: SGHVS, FNYEAQ. The CDR3 here is CASSLVTTGQETQYF. The CDR3, as DNA: TGTGCCAGCAGCTTAGTTACGACAGGCCAAGAGACCCAGTACTTC.

By proportion, this clonotype is medium-sized. This chain joins TRBV28 and TRBJ2-3; no clear D gene. Trimming removed 6 bases at V and 3 bases at J, with 19 bases between. Germline CDR1 and CDR2: MDHEN and SYDVKM. CDR3 size: 16 residues. The CDR3 region has the DNA TGTGCCAGCAGCCTCCGAGCGCGGAGTAGGACAGATACGCAGTATTTT. It specifies CASSLRARSRTDTQYF.

The chain couples TRBV6-1 to TRBJ2-3; TRBD2 matches 8 bases. The J call may be incorrect, as the DNA end agrees better with TRBJ2-5. Germline V gene lookup returns CDR1 MNHNS and CDR2 SASEGT. The CDR3 covers 13 residues. The chain's CDR3 is CASTLAGTETQYF. DNA for the CDR3: TGTGCCAGCACCTTAGCGGGGACGGAGACCCAGTACTTC.

This clonotype was counted ten times or more. This clone may be a read error of a much larger clone one base away. The chain recombines TRBV5-8 with TRBJ2-7; TRBD2 matches 8 bases. V was pared by 4 bases and J by 7 bases, with 25 bases of the junction left unmatched. This CDR3 has 19 residues. Germline CDR1 is SGHTS and CDR2 is YDEGEE. The CDR3 sequence is CASSLERIPGLGHGNEQYF. In nucleotides, the CDR3 is TGTGCCAGCAGCCTAGAGCGGATACCGGGACTAGGTCATGGGAATGAGCAGTACTTC.

This sequence joins TRBV6-1 and TRBJ1-5; D is perhaps TRBD1 (6 bases). The CDR3 is 19 amino acids. V was cut by 5 bases and J by 4 bases, with 27 bases left in between. The germline V gene encodes CDR1 MNHNS and CDR2 SASEGT. The DNA for the CDR3 is TGTGCCAGCAGTCAAGAGAGAAGGGGAGGGGGTATAAGGAATCAGCCCCAGCATTTT. Translated: CASSQERRGGGIRNQPQHF.

The V and J genes are TRBV18 and TRBJ2-2; TRBD2 agrees at 7 bases. V trimming: 3 bases; J trimming: 0 bases; junction bases outside the gene matches: 4. The CDR3 contains 16 residues. Germline CDR1 is KGHSH and CDR2 is LQKENI. The CDR3 here is CASSPPGTTNTGELFF. The CDR3 DNA reads TGTGCCAGCTCACCCCCCGGGACTACGAACACCGGGGAGCTGTTTTTT.

Many counts were recorded for this clonotype. The chain carries TRBV25-1 and TRBJ2-3; 9 bases are shared with TRBD2. This CDR3 comprises 17 residues. V was clipped by 0 bases and J by 2 bases; unmatched bases: 6. Germline values: CDR1 MGHDK, CDR2 SYGVNS. CDR3 DNA: TGTGCCAGCAGTGAATATTTAGCGGGAGTAAACACAGATACGCAGTATTTT. Residues: CASSEYLAGVNTDTQYF.